This T cell receptor beta chain was obtained from a study of OX40 agonist ivuxolimab in advanced cancers. Study-level background: An agonistic human IgG2 monoclonal antibody against OX40 (CD134) was given. Participants averaged approximately 65 years of age (range about 23 to 79) and were less than 85% male. General observations from the study: In a subset of nonresponders, normalized T-cell clonal expansion was also low.

In the case of this clone: Its antigen is still unknown.

Autoimmune disease history or systemic immunosuppression led to patients being barred. TCRdb keeps only in-frame clones here, not all; method: immunoSEQ multiplex PCR. Here the sample spans more than 20,000 clones, roughly 84% being singletons. V was pared by 11 bases and J by 7 bases, with 12 bases of the junction left unmatched. This CDR3 contains 15 residues. Germline V gene data show CDR1 as ENHRY and CDR2 as SYGVKD. The material sequenced was CD4+ or CD8+ T cells sorted from blood, taken in a trial of the OX40 agonist ivuxolimab. The receptor was derived from an adult with an advanced solid tumor such as melanoma, head and neck, liver or kidney cancer. V and J are TRBV10-3 and TRBJ2-2, with 11 bases fitting TRBD1. For the CDR3, the DNA is TGTGCCGTCCAATCCGGGACAGGGGGTATCGGGGAGCTGTTTTTT. Translated: CAVQSGTGGIGELFF.